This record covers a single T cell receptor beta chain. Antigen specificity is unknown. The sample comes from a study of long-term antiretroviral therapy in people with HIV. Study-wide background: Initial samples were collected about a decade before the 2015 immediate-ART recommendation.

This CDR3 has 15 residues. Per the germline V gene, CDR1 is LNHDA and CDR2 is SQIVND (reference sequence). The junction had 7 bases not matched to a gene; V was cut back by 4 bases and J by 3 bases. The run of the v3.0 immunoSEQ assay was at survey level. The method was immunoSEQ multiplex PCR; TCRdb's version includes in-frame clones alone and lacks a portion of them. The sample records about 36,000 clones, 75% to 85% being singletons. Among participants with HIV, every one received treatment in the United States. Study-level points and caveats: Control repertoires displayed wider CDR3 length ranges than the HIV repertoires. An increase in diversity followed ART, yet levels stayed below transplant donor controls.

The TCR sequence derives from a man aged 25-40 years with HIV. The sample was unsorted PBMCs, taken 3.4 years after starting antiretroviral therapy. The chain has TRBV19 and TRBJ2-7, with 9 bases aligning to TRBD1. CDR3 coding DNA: TGTGCCAGTAGTACCCTTGGGACAGGGCTCTACGAGCAGTACTTC. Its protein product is CASSTLGTGLYEQYF.